This TCR beta chain came from a study of T cell changes during pregnancy in multiple sclerosis. Repertoires were generated with immunoSEQ multiplex PCR, while TCRdb's copy carries only in-frame clones and drops some. The table shows approximately 51,000 clones, with 93% occurring only once. Germline-derived CDR1 and CDR2 are LNHDA and SQIVND (reference sequence). CDR3 size: 14 residues. V lost 1 base and J lost 2, with 8 bases in between. The chain recombines TRBV19 with TRBJ1-2; D gene ambiguous. The TCR originated in a female donor with multiple sclerosis, enrolled in a pregnancy study. This specimen was peripheral blood, taken in the second trimester of pregnancy. For the CDR3, the DNA is TGTGCCAGTAGTATAGCAAGCCGAAACTATGGCTACACCTTC. It is translated as CASSIASRNYGYTF.